One T cell receptor (beta chain) is described in this entry. The sample originates from a study of blood T cell repertoires in COVID-19. Across the study: PBMCs, B-cell-depleted T cells, or T cells were the source of the cDNA or gDNA that made up the material.

This CDR3 has 23 amino acids. Authors' processing steps: Reference gene primer amplification in the assay estimated nucleated cell counts. Measured with immunoSEQ multiplex PCR; TCRdb has only the in-frame clones, and not every one. Clonal size and the V and J genes are those of that table, whereas D and trimming came from the DNA. There are about 140,000 clones in the sample; 85% to 90% occur only once, and over 8% lies in the top ten. The rearrangement links TRBV12-1 to TRBJ2-1; the table's D call TRBD2 went unverified against the DNA. TRBV12-1 constitutes a pseudogene. Sequenced material: peripheral blood. The clonotype originates from a woman in her fifties or sixties with acute or convalescent COVID-19. CDR3 coding DNA: TGTGCCAGCAGCTTTGCGCGGATAGCACGGACTAGCGGGGGGGCCCTTTCCGGCAATGAGCAGTTCTTC. Protein product: CASSFARIARTSGGALSGNEQFF.